Listed below are T cell receptor beta chains from one sample, sequenced in a study of blood T cell repertoires in COVID-19. Assay used: immunoSEQ multiplex PCR; TCRdb lists only in-frame clones, some missing. The data contain just over 60,000 clones, approximately 80% of them seen just once; the ten biggest clones take up around a sixth. Source material: peripheral blood. All receptors derive from a man aged 55 to 70 with acute or convalescent COVID-19. CDR3s include the opening cysteine and the closing phenylalanine or tryptophan. Fields, in order: J gene, D gene, V gene, clone size, CDR3 DNA, CDR3 protein. A D gene is named only where the DNA matches it firmly. For some rows the clone size is stated as once, few or many, or as a class when expanded; others skip it.

TRBJ1-6	NA	TRBV21-1	once	TGTGCCAGATTATACAGGCCATACTCGTCACCCCTCCACTTT	CARLYRPYSSPLHF
TRBJ1-5	NA	TRBV25-1	once	TGTGCCAGCAGCCAAACCGGGGGGAATCAGCCCCAGCATTTT	CASSQTGGNQPQHF
TRBJ1-5	TRBD1	TRBV9	NA	TGTGCCAGCAGCGTAGGGACAGGGTTTGGCCAGCCCCAGCATTTT	CASSVGTGFGQPQHF
TRBJ2-7	NA	TRBV7-8	NA	TGTGCCAGCAGCTTAGTCGACAGCGCCTACGAGCAGTACTTC	CASSLVDSAYEQYF
TRBJ2-1	TRBD2	TRBV9	NA	TGTGCCAGCAGCGTAGACATTCGGCGGGAGGTTAACAGTGAGCAGTTCTTC	CASSVDIRREVNSEQFF
TRBJ2-3	TRBD1	TRBV7-2	NA	TGTGCCAGCAGATCCGGGACAGTCCCCACAGATACGCAGTATTTT	CASRSGTVPTDTQYF
TRBJ2-1	NA	TRBV6-5	NA	TGTGCCAGCAGTTACGATCCCACATGGTCCTACAATGAGCAGTTCTTC	CASSYDPTWSYNEQFF
TRBJ2-7	TRBD1	TRBV10-2	NA	TGCGCCAGCAGTGACCTAGACAGGGGGTACGAGCAGTACTTC	CASSDLDRGYEQYF
TRBJ2-3	TRBD2	TRBV5-1	NA	TGCGCCAGCAGCACCGGGACTAGCGGGAGTACGCAGTATTTT	CASSTGTSGSTQYF
TRBJ2-3	TRBD2	TRBV7-6	NA	TGTGCCAGCAGCCCGTCGACTAGCGGAAGCACAGATACGCAGTATTTT	CASSPSTSGSTDTQYF
TRBJ2-7	TRBD1	TRBV10-3	NA	TGTGCCATCAGGGGGGGGACAGGGGTTGCCTACGAGCAGTACTTC	CAIRGGTGVAYEQYF
TRBJ1-1	NA	TRBV27	NA	TGTGCCAGCAAATTTGGCACAAAACACACTGAAGCTTTCTTT	CASKFGTKHTEAFF
TRBJ1-1	TRBD1	TRBV4-1	NA	TGCGCCAGCAGCCAGACCCTCCCGACAGGGGGGAACACTGAAGCTTTCTTT	CASSQTLPTGGNTEAFF
TRBJ1-5	TRBD1	TRBV29-1	NA	TGCAGCGTCTCCGGGACAGGAGGCGAGCCCCAGCATTTT	CSVSGTGGEPQHF
TRBJ1-5	NA	TRBV28	NA	TGTGCCAGCAGGCCTCCAGGGGATCAGCCCCAGCATTTT	CASRPPGDQPQHF
TRBJ2-5	NA	TRBV6-5	few	TGTGCCAGCAGTTACTCCATACAGGGTCACCAAGAGACCCAGTACTTC	CASSYSIQGHQETQYF
TRBJ2-3	TRBD1	TRBV6-5	NA	TGTGCCAGCAGGGACAGGCGACTAAGTACGCAGTATTTT	CASRDRRLSTQYF
TRBJ2-7	TRBD2	TRBV7-8	NA	TGTGCCAGCAGCCCCGGGACTAGCGAAGTATACGAGCAGTACTTC	CASSPGTSEVYEQYF
TRBJ2-3	TRBD2	TRBV6-5	once	TGTGCCAGCAGTTACGCCCCTAGCGGGAGGGCCGATACGCAGTATTTT	CASSYAPSGRADTQYF
TRBJ2-1	NA	TRBV7-9	few	TGTGCCAGCAGCCTCCGCGTAGTGCACAATGAGCAGTTCTTC	CASSLRVVHNEQFF
TRBJ2-5	TRBD2	TRBV27	NA	TGTGCCAGCAGTTTAGTGACTAGCGGTCAAGAGACCCAGTACTTC	CASSLVTSGQETQYF
TRBJ1-5	TRBD1	TRBV20-1	NA	TGCAGTGCTAGTTCACCGACAGGGATGGAGAATCAGCCCCAGCATTTT	CSASSPTGMENQPQHF
TRBJ2-7	NA	TRBV9	NA	TGTGCCAGCAGCGTACAGGGAGGCACCTACGAGCAGTACTTC	CASSVQGGTYEQYF
TRBJ2-5	TRBD2	TRBV27	once	TGTGCCAGCAGTCCTCTAGCGGGAGGTGTAGAAACCCAGTACTTC	CASSPLAGGVETQYF
TRBJ2-2	NA	TRBV7-2	many	TGTGCCAGCAGCCCTCCAGTTTCGGGCAGGGCGGACGGGGAGCTGTTTTTT	CASSPPVSGRADGELFF
TRBJ2-7	NA	TRBV21-1	NA	TGTGCCAGCAGCAAAATGGGACTACCGAGAAGCTACGAGCAGTACTTC	CASSKMGLPRSYEQYF
TRBJ2-3	NA	TRBV5-1	NA	TGCGCCAGCAGCGAACAGAATACGCAGTATTTT	CASSEQNTQYF
TRBJ1-5	TRBD1	TRBV18	NA	TGTGCCAGCTCAACACAGGGGAATCAGCCCCAGCATTTT	CASSTQGNQPQHF
TRBJ2-1	NA	TRBV5-1	NA	TGCGCCAGCAGCTTCCAGGGAACCTACAATGAGCAGTTCTTC	CASSFQGTYNEQFF
TRBJ2-7	NA	TRBV13	NA	TGTGCCAGCAGCTTAAATTCGGTCTACGAGCAGTACTTC	CASSLNSVYEQYF
TRBJ2-7	NA	TRBV5-1	NA	TGCGCCAGCAGCTTGGCGGGTGACCCCTACGAGCAGTACTTC	CASSLAGDPYEQYF
TRBJ1-6	NA	TRBV30	few	TGTGCCTGGAGTCTCGGACAGCGGAATTCACCCCTCCACTTT	CAWSLGQRNSPLHF
TRBJ2-6	TRBD1	TRBV4-3	NA	TGCGCCAGCAGCCAAGATGTGGGACAGGGGAGCTCTGGGGCCAACGTCCTGACTTTC	CASSQDVGQGSSGANVLTF
TRBJ1-2	NA	TRBV12-3/TRBV12-4	NA	TGTGCCACCCTCGGCGGTTCTAACTATGGCTACACCTTC	CATLGGSNYGYTF
TRBJ2-5	NA	TRBV18	NA	TGTGCCAGCTCACCACCGACTCAAGAGACCCAGTACTTC	CASSPPTQETQYF
TRBJ2-5	NA	TRBV28	NA	TGTGCCAGCAGTTCAACTCGGGGTGTGGAGACCCAGTACTTC	CASSSTRGVETQYF
TRBJ2-3	NA	TRBV14	NA	TGTGCCAGCAGCCTATTCATAGCCGATACGCAGTATTTT	CASSLFIADTQYF
TRBJ2-3	NA	TRBV7-3	NA	TGTGCCAGCTCATTAGCGGCCACAGATACGCAGTATTTT	CASSLAATDTQYF
TRBJ1-1	NA	TRBV27	NA	TGTGCCAGCAGTTTCCGCCGCGGTATGAACACTGAAGCTTTCTTT	CASSFRRGMNTEAFF
TRBJ2-7	NA	TRBV11-2	NA	TGTGCCAGCAGCATATCAGGGACTCCCGTCCAGTACTTC	CASSISGTPVQYF
TRBJ1-2	NA	TRBV2	once	TGTGCCAGCAGTGAAGGGAGTAACTATGGCTACACCTTC	CASSEGSNYGYTF
TRBJ2-6	TRBD2	TRBV3-1/TRBV3-2	NA	TGTGCCAGCACCTCCGGACTAGCGGGAGGGACTGGGGCCAACGTCCTGACTTTC	CASTSGLAGGTGANVLTF
TRBJ2-1	TRBD2	TRBV29-1	NA	TGCAGCGTCCGGGGGGGAGACTCCTACAATGAGCAGTTCTTC	CSVRGGDSYNEQFF
TRBJ1-5	NA	TRBV19	few	TGTGCCAGTAGTACGACAGCCAATCAGCCCCAGCATTTT	CASSTTANQPQHF
TRBJ2-4	NA	TRBV11-2	NA	TGTGCCAGCAGCTTAGGTGGGAGCGGAAACATTCAGTACTTC	CASSLGGSGNIQYF
TRBJ2-1	TRBD1	TRBV6-1	medium-sized	TGTGCCAGCAGTGATCGGACAGGTTACGAGTTCTTC	CASSDRTGYEFF
TRBJ2-3	TRBD2	TRBV6-6	NA	TGTGCCAGCAGTCCCGAGACTAGCGGGGGGCCCACAGATACGCAGTATTTT	CASSPETSGGPTDTQYF
TRBJ2-7	TRBD1	TRBV5-6	NA	TGTGCCAGCAGCCTCCGGGACAGGGTAAGGGAGCAGTACTTC	CASSLRDRVREQYF
TRBJ1-4	NA	TRBV30	NA	TGTGCCTGGAGTGTACGCGGACAGAGGTCTGAAAAACTGTTTTTT	CAWSVRGQRSEKLFF
TRBJ2-2	TRBD1	TRBV7-3	NA	TGTGCCAGCAGCTTAACCCGGGACAGGGCCTCCACCGGGGAGCTGTTTTTT	CASSLTRDRASTGELFF
TRBJ2-7	NA	TRBV28	once	TGTGCCAGCAGCATAACAGGGAAAAGCTCCTACGAGCAGTACTTC	CASSITGKSSYEQYF
TRBJ2-3	TRBD2	TRBV5-1	NA	TGCGCCAGCAGCTTGGGGGAGGGAAGGCCGGACACAGATACGCAGTATTTT	CASSLGEGRPDTDTQYF
TRBJ2-7	NA	TRBV7-9	NA	TGTGCCAGCAGCTCCCTAGCGTCCTACGAGCAGTACTTC	CASSSLASYEQYF